The 6 T cell receptor beta chains presented below share a single source sample, sequenced in a study of shared T cell receptors in the human thymus. Clones were sequenced by immunoSEQ multiplex PCR, and TCRdb holds only the in-frame ones, with some missing. Of 600,000 to 900,000 clones in the sample, approximately 83% were seen once. The same sample was also studied in work on human thymus T cells.

The specimen sequenced was thymocytes. The receptors stem from a girl under three years old with a congenital heart defect.

The chain employs TRBV5-1 and TRBJ1-1; TRBD1 agrees at 7 bases. V shed 1 base and J 2 bases; nucleotides not matched to a gene: 2. The CDR3 length is 14 residues. CDR1 is SGHRS, CDR2 YFSETQ, per germline. In DNA, the CDR3 is TGCGCCAGCAGCTTGACAGGGGTAAACACTGAAGCTTTCTTT. Translation: CASSLTGVNTEAFF. Combining the CDR3 with reference TRBV5-1 and TRBJ1-1 gives the whole variable domain KAGVTQTPRYLIKTRGQQVTLSCSPISGHRSVSWYQQTPGQGLQFLFEYFSETQRNKGNFPGRFSGRQFSNSRSEMNVSTLELGDSALYLCASSLTGVNTEAFFGQGTRLTVV.

The table lists this clone with a few counts. V is TRBV7-2 and J is TRBJ1-2; tentative D call: TRBD1 (5 bases). V lost 5 bases and J 6 bases, leaving 22 bases between the germline ends. Germline V gene data show CDR1 as SGHTA and CDR2 as FQGNSA. The CDR3 runs to 16 residues. This chain's CDR3 is CASSQPVWGVSDGYTF. CDR3 DNA sequence: TGTGCCAGCAGCCAGCCGGTTTGGGGGGTCTCCGATGGCTACACCTTC.

This clone was seen only once. The chain carries TRBV5-4 and TRBJ1-1, with 8 positions matching TRBD1. Trimming removed 4 bases from V and 0 bases from J; junction bases left unmatched: 17. Germline-derived CDR1 and CDR2 are SGHNT and YYREEE (reference sequence). The CDR3 consists of 19 residues. The CDR3 loop reads CASSPKGARQGTLNTEAFF. The CDR3 bases are TGTGCCAGCAGCCCAAAAGGGGCCCGACAGGGGACTCTGAACACTGAAGCTTTCTTT. The entire variable domain, with the rest obtained from reference TRBV5-4 and TRBJ1-1, is as follows: ETGVTQSPTHLIKTRGQQVTLRCSSQSGHNTVSWYQQALGQGPQFIFQYYREEENGRGNFPPRFSGLQFPNYSSELNVNALELDDSALYLCASSPKGARQGTLNTEAFFGQGTRLTVV.

The chain has TRBV9 and TRBJ2-7, with 8 bases lining up with TRBD1. CDR3 length: 16 residues. Germline assignment: CDR1 SGDLS and CDR2 YYNGEE. The V segment lost 3 bases and the J segment 3 bases; nucleotides outside the gene matches: 11. The CDR3, as DNA: TGTGCCAGCAGCGGACAGGGGAATGCCACTTACTACGAGCAGTACTTC. Amino acids: CASSGQGNATYYEQYF.

This clone was counted between two and nine times. The V and J genes are TRBV4-3 and TRBJ1-3, with D tentatively TRBD1 (6 bases). Trimming removed 0 bases from V and 9 bases from J, with 12 bases in between. The CDR3 covers 14 residues. CDR1 is LGHNA, CDR2 YSLEER, per germline. CDR3: CASSQDNRVGTIYF. The CDR3 nucleotides are TGCGCCAGCAGCCAAGATAACAGGGTAGGCACCATATATTTT.

The chain links TRBV6-1 to TRBJ2-7; TRBD1 matches at 9 bases. Looked up from germline, CDR1 is MNHNS and CDR2 is SASEGT. V was pared by 8 bases and J by 2 bases, with 10 bases of the junction left unmatched. The CDR3 is 15 amino acids. CDR3 sequence: CASGLDRGGPYEQYF. DNA of the CDR3: TGTGCCAGCGGCCTTGACAGGGGGGGTCCCTACGAGCAGTACTTC.